This entry features one TCR beta chain sequence. Its antigen is currently unknown. Germline CDR1 reads GTSNPN; CDR2 reads SVGIG (reference sequence). V was clipped by 0 bases and J by 0 bases; unmatched bases: 8. CDR3 size: 17 residues. Semi-nested PCR with Nested Universal Primer A followed constant-region reverse priming of full-length variable regions. TCRdb analysed the 5' RACE reads with MiXCR anew, one entry per CDR3 protein. The repertoire consists of 55,000 to 75,000 distinct CDR3 sequences, with approximately 29% occurring once and the leading ten covering 2.3%. Study-wide results and limits: Tumor Treg TCRs overlapped most with tumor naive CD4+ cells.

The TCR was taken from a female donor with breast cancer. J is TRBJ2-7 and V is TRBV30, with TRBD2 matching over 10 bases. Input material: tumor-infiltrating naive CD4+ T cells sorted from the breast tumor. Indicated subset: naive CD4+ T cells, CD4+CD45RA+CD25-. The CDR3: CAWSVQGLATNSYEQYF. CDR3 sequence (DNA): TGTGCCTGGAGTGTACAGGGACTAGCGACGAACTCCTACGAGCAGTACTTC.